This is a list of T cell receptor beta chains from one sample in a study of shared clonotypes between healthy human individuals. Sequencing used immunoSEQ multiplex PCR; TCRdb keeps in-frame clones, though not all of them. This table has over a million clones, about 98.5% appearing once. The specimen sequenced was naive CD4+ T cells sorted from blood. The receptors here all came from a man aged 25-45 years in good health. The CDR3 runs from the conserved cysteine through the conserved F or W. D genes are given only for firm matches. A row's size may be missing; if present it is once, few, many or a size class.

D: -
V: TRBV7-3
size: -
J: TRBJ1-1
CDR3: CASSADMNTEAFF
DNA: TGTGCCAGCAGCGCGGACATGAACACTGAAGCTTTCTTT

D: -
V: TRBV11-2
size: -
J: TRBJ2-3
CDR3: CASSLDLTGPFTDTQYF
DNA: TGTGCCAGCAGCTTAGATCTGACGGGACCGTTCACAGATACGCAGTATTTT

D: -
V: TRBV7-9
size: once
J: TRBJ1-3
CDR3: CASSSEGGGTIYF
DNA: TGTGCCAGCAGCTCCGAGGGGGGCGGCACCATATATTTT

D: -
V: TRBV28
size: -
J: TRBJ2-2
CDR3: CASLSGNTGELFF
DNA: TGTGCCAGTTTATCCGGGAACACCGGGGAGCTGTTTTTT

D: TRBD1
V: TRBV5-1
size: -
J: TRBJ2-5
CDR3: CASSTGQVEETQYF
DNA: TGCGCCAGCAGCACCGGACAGGTCGAAGAGACCCAGTACTTC

D: TRBD2
V: TRBV7-9
size: -
J: TRBJ2-1
CDR3: CASSRTSREDNEQFF
DNA: TGTGCCAGCAGTCGTACGAGCCGGGAGGACAATGAGCAGTTCTTC

D: -
V: TRBV9
size: -
J: TRBJ2-7
CDR3: CASSEGPTYEQYF
DNA: TGTGCCAGCAGTGAGGGCCCAACCTACGAGCAGTACTTC

D: -
V: TRBV7-9
size: -
J: TRBJ1-3
CDR3: CASTDGRTGNTIYF
DNA: TGTGCCAGCACCGACGGCCGTACTGGAAACACCATATATTTT

D: TRBD2
V: TRBV5-1
size: -
J: TRBJ2-7
CDR3: CASSLAGGLAGVEQYF
DNA: TGCGCCAGCAGCTTGGCCGGGGGACTAGCGGGAGTTGAGCAGTACTTC

D: -
V: TRBV12-2
size: -
J: TRBJ2-3
CDR3: CASRRHGTQYF
DNA: TGTGCAAGTCGTCGACACGGTACGCAGTATTTT

D: -
V: TRBV19
size: -
J: TRBJ2-1
CDR3: CASRLARAYNEQFF
DNA: TGTGCCAGTAGACTAGCCAGGGCGTACAATGAGCAGTTCTTC

D: -
V: TRBV2
size: -
J: TRBJ1-2
CDR3: CASSAPEHYGYTF
DNA: TGTGCCAGCAGTGCCCCAGAGCACTATGGCTACACCTTC

D: -
V: TRBV7-9
size: -
J: TRBJ2-1
CDR3: CASSRDSYNEQFF
DNA: TGTGCCAGCAGCAGGGACTCTTACAATGAGCAGTTCTTC

D: -
V: TRBV6-1
size: once
J: TRBJ1-5
CDR3: CASSEQKFNQPQHF
DNA: TGTGCCAGCAGTGAGCAGAAATTCAATCAGCCCCAGCATTTT

D: -
V: TRBV7-9
size: -
J: TRBJ2-5
CDR3: CASSYSGSGPTEYF
DNA: TGTGCCAGCAGCTATAGTGGTAGCGGTCCGACGGAGTACTTC

D: -
V: TRBV19
size: -
J: TRBJ1-5
CDR3: CASSEISGQPQHF
DNA: TGTGCCAGTAGCGAGATTTCAGGTCAGCCCCAGCATTTT